The 6 T cell receptor beta chains listed next were all sequenced from one sample in a study of cytomegalovirus exposure and HLA in healthy donors. PCR involved 60 Vbeta and 13 Jbeta primers. The data were produced by immunoSEQ multiplex PCR, yet TCRdb's version contains in-frame clones alone and is incomplete. The sample lists about 120,000 clones, about 81% occurring once. Input material: PBMCs. These receptors all stem from a man aged 35-49 years in good health and CMV-seronegative.

V and J are TRBV6-6 and TRBJ2-7; 10 nucleotides align to TRBD2. The germline V gene encodes CDR1 MNHNY and CDR2 SVGAGI (reference sequence). Losses at the gene ends were 5 bases for V and 1 base for J; bases not matched to a gene: 5. The CDR3 extends over 15 amino acids. The CDR3, as DNA: TGTGCCAGCAGTCCCCTAGCGGGAGCTTCCTACGAGCAGTACTTC. It is translated as CASSPLAGASYEQYF.

The table lists this clone with a few counts. At one of its ends the junction is not consistent with the germline gene, which may arise from a read error. The CDR3 protein is CASSASSGANGLTF. The CDR3, as DNA: TGTGCCAGCAGTGCGAGCTCTGGGGCCAACGGCCTGACTTTC. V is TRBV6-5 and J is TRBJ2-6; D is possibly TRBD1 (5 bases). The germline V gene has CDR1 MNHEY and CDR2 SVGAGI. The CDR3 has 14 residues.

This chain links TRBV7-9 with TRBJ1-2; D remains ambiguous. Trimming cost V 3 bases and J 2 bases, with 10 bases left between them. CDR1 SEHNR and CDR2 FQNEAQ come from the germline V gene (reference sequence). The CDR3 loop spans 14 amino acids. The CDR3 nucleotides are TGTGCCAGCAGCTTCTCAGGAGGGAACTATGGCTACACCTTC. This encodes CASSFSGGNYGYTF.

This clone was observed once. The rearrangement uses TRBV10-3 and TRBJ1-5; D unclear. Trimming removed 1 base from V and 7 bases from J, with 8 bases in between. This CDR3 comprises 13 residues. Germline V lookup: CDR1 ENHRY, CDR2 SYGVKD. CDR3 sequence (DNA): TGTGCCATCAGTGAGTGGAGGGAGCAGCCCCAGCATTTT. Its translation is CAISEWREQPQHF.

J is TRBJ2-5 and V is TRBV5-8, with TRBD2 matching over 7 bases. Per the germline V gene, CDR1 is SGHTS and CDR2 is YDEGEE. The length of the CDR3 is 13 residues. J gave up 2 bases and V 6 bases, and 4 bases lay outside the gene matches. CDR3 DNA: TGTGCCAGCACCTGGGGGGGTCAAGAGACCCAGTACTTC. Protein sequence: CASTWGGQETQYF. The full variable domain, with the rest looked up from reference TRBV5-8 and TRBJ2-5, is EAGVTQSPTHLIKTRGQQATLRCSPISGHTSVYWYQQALGLGLQFLLWYDEGEERNRGNFPPRFSGRQFPNYSSELNVNALELEDSALYLCASTWGGQETQYFGPGTRLLVL.

This chain links TRBV13 with TRBJ1-2, with 12 positions matching TRBD1. This CDR3 region has 18 residues. The V gene end was trimmed by 2 bases and the J gene end by 3 bases; junction bases not matched to a gene: 10. Germline-derived CDR1 and CDR2 are PRHDT and FYEKMQ (reference sequence). The CDR3 is CASSLTKGQGASYYGYTF. CDR3 DNA sequence: TGTGCCAGCAGCTTAACCAAGGGACAGGGGGCGAGTTACTATGGCTACACCTTC. The full variable domain, its missing parts supplied by reference TRBV13 and TRBJ1-2, is AAGVIQSPRHLIKEKRETATLKCYPIPRHDTVYWYQQGPGQDPQFLISFYEKMQSDKGSIPDRFSAQQFSDYHSELNMSSLELGDSALYFCASSLTKGQGASYYGYTFGSGTRLTVV.